This T cell receptor beta chain was identified during a study of shared clonotypes between healthy human individuals. The study, taken as a whole, reports: Sampling used blood alone; tissue repertoires probably differ. Naive subsets usually exceeded memory subsets in estimated richness.

Healthy and HIV-negative, the adult donors had no recent acute infections or vaccinations. Into CD45RA+ naive and CD45RA-negative memory subsets, the CD4+ cells were split. Sequencing used immunoSEQ multiplex PCR; TCRdb keeps in-frame clones, though not all of them. The sample consists of approximately 2.5 million clones, 80% to 95% of them appearing once. For this clone: Its antigen is currently unknown.

Trimming took 4 bases from V and 2 from J, leaving 10 bases between them. Per germline, CDR1 SGHRS and CDR2 YFSETQ. The CDR3 totals 13 residues. This receptor was obtained from a man aged 18-30 years in good health. Some clones in this sample may be carry-over from other donors' samples. Sequenced input: naive CD4+ T cells from PBMCs. Subset here: CD45RA+ positively selected. The chain employs TRBV5-1 and TRBJ2-7; TRBD1 is a possible D gene (5 bases). CDR3 sequence: CASSTDRTYEQYF. As DNA, the CDR3 is TGCGCCAGCAGCACTGACAGAACCTACGAGCAGTACTTC.